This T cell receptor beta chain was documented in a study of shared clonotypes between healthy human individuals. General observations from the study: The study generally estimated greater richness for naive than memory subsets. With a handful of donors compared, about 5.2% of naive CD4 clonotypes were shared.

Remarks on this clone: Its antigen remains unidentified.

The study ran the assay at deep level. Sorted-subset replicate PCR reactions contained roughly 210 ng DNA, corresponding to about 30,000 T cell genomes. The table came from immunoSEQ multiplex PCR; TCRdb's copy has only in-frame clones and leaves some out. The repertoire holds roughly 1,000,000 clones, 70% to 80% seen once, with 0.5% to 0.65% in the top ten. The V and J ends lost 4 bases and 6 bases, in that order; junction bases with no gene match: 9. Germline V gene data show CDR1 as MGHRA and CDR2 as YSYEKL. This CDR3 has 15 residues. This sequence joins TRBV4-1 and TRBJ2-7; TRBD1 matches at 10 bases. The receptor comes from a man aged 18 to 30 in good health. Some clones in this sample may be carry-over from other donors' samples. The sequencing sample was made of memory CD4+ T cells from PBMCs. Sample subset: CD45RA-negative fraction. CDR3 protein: CASSPLDRGLREQYF. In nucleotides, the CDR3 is TGCGCCAGCAGCCCCTTAGACAGGGGGCTTCGCGAGCAGTACTTC.